Shown below are 13 T cell receptor beta chains from a single sample sequenced in a study of blood T cell repertoires in COVID-19. Data came from immunoSEQ multiplex PCR; TCRdb stores just in-frame clones and leaves some out. The table includes roughly 250,000 clones, approximately 85% detected once. The sample taken for sequencing was PBMCs or T cells enriched from blood (not recorded which). The receptors come from a woman aged 25 to 39 who had recovered from COVID-19.

The chain has TRBV18 and TRBJ1-4; 8 bases are shared with TRBD1. The CDR3 covers 15 residues. The trim removed 6 bases at V and 2 bases at J, leaving 5 bases unmatched. Germline V CDR1 and CDR2: KGHSH, LQKENI. CDR3 loop: CASSTQGATNEKLFF. In DNA form, the CDR3 reads TGTGCCAGCTCGACGCAGGGGGCCACTAATGAAAAACTGTTTTTT. The full variable domain, its missing parts supplied by reference TRBV18 and TRBJ1-4, is NAGVMQNPRHLVRRRGQEARLRCSPMKGHSHVYWYRQLPEEGLKFMVYLQKENIIDESGMPKERFSAEFPKEGPSILRIQQVVRGDSAAYFCASSTQGATNEKLFFGSGTQLSVL.

The chain is built from TRBV19 and TRBJ1-1; D is unclear. Trimming cost V 3 bases and J 4 bases, with 12 bases left between them. The CDR3 is made up of 14 amino acids. CDR1 and CDR2 from the germline V gene are LNHDA and SQIVND (reference sequence). CDR3 in DNA: TGTGCCAGTAGTATTAGCGGACGTCTCACTGAAGCTTTCTTT. Translation: CASSISGRLTEAFF.

The chain links TRBV6-4 to TRBJ2-2; D is possibly TRBD2 (5 bases). The CDR3 runs to 13 residues. V lost 5 bases and J 1 base, leaving 5 bases between the germline ends. CDR1 MRHNA and CDR2 SNTAGT come from the germline V gene. This CDR3 reads CASSSGNTGELFF. In nucleotides, the CDR3 is TGTGCCAGCAGTAGCGGGAACACCGGGGAGCTGTTTTTT.

The V and J genes are TRBV6-1 and TRBJ2-1; no clear D. The CDR3 consists of 13 residues. Trimming removed 1 base from V and 4 bases from J, with 5 bases in between. Per germline, CDR1 MNHNS and CDR2 SASEGT. CDR3 DNA: TGTGCCAGCAGTGAAGGCAGGTACAATGAGCAGTTCTTC. Translation: CASSEGRYNEQFF.

J is TRBJ2-4 and V is TRBV7-9, with D possibly being TRBD1 (6 bases). The CDR3 length is 18 residues. Trimming took 1 base from V and 8 from J, leaving 24 bases between them. Per the germline V gene, CDR1 is SEHNR and CDR2 is FQNEAQ (reference sequence). The CDR3 sequence is CASSLEAVLAGRQDIQYF. The CDR3 DNA reads TGTGCCAGCAGCTTAGAGGCGGTCTTGGCAGGCAGACAGGACATTCAGTACTTC.

This rearrangement joins TRBV30 to TRBJ2-5; D perhaps matches TRBD1 (5 bases). The CDR3 totals 15 residues. Germline V gene sequence: CDR1 GTSNPN, CDR2 SVGIG (reference sequence). Trimming stripped 4 bases from V and 2 bases from J, with 17 bases between. The CDR3 DNA follows: TGTGCCTGGACTGGGCAGGGAATAGGTCAAGAGACCCAGTACTTC. Translating it yields CAWTGQGIGQETQYF.

The rearrangement joins TRBV19 to TRBJ1-3; 8 bases are shared with TRBD1. This CDR3 has 17 amino acids. CDR1 and CDR2 from the germline V gene are LNHDA and SQIVND (reference sequence). With 6 bases clipped from V and 0 bases from J, the junction kept 10 bases outside the gene matches. The CDR3 region has the DNA TGTGCCAGTAGCCCCCAAGGAGGGACAGGCTCTGGAAACACCATATATTTT. Residues: CASSPQGGTGSGNTIYF.

The rearrangement links TRBV3-1 (or the pseudogene TRBV3-2) to TRBJ1-1, with 10 bases matching TRBD1. Germline trimming cut 0 bases from V and 1 base from J; bases unmatched to any gene: 5. CDR1 is LGHDT and CDR2 is YNNKEL in the germline V gene (reference sequence). The CDR3 loop spans 17 amino acids. CDR3 coding DNA: TGTGCCAGCAGCCAAGATTGGCGGGACAGGGGGAACACTGAAGCTTTCTTT. Encoded protein: CASSQDWRDRGNTEAFF.

This chain joins TRBV7-6 and TRBJ2-2; TRBD2 matches 7 bases. CDR3 length: 16 amino acids. The germline CDR1 and CDR2 sequences are SGHVS and FNYEAQ. The junction had 10 bases not matched to a gene; V was cut back by 3 bases and J by 6 bases. The CDR3 region has the DNA TGTGCCAGCAGCTTCCTCGGGGCGGGAGTACCCGGGGAGCTGTTTTTT. Translation gives CASSFLGAGVPGELFF.

The genes are TRBV4-2 and TRBJ2-7, with D tentatively TRBD1 (6 bases). The germline V gene encodes CDR1 LGHNA and CDR2 YNFKEQ. CDR3 size: 12 residues. The germline V and J ends were trimmed by 1 base and 5 bases, with 6 bases remaining between them. DNA for the CDR3: TGTGCCAGCAGCCAAGCAGGGGACGAGCAGTACTTC. It specifies CASSQAGDEQYF.

This chain uses TRBV27 with TRBJ2-7, with 8 bases identical to TRBD1. V lost 5 bases to trimming and J lost 4 bases; unmatched junction nucleotides: 19. The CDR3 is 18 residues long. Looked up from germline, CDR1 is MNHEY and CDR2 is SMNVEV (reference sequence). This CDR3 reads CASSTYLLKGQVLYEQYF. The CDR3 coding sequence is TGTGCCAGCAGTACATACCTCCTGAAGGGACAGGTACTTTACGAGCAGTACTTC.

The CDR3 is CAWMAPLLGQLGSYGYTF. The DNA of the CDR3 is TGTGCCTGGATGGCCCCACTTCTGGGACAGTTAGGGTCCTATGGCTACACCTTC. The J gene is TRBJ1-2, the V gene TRBV30; 7 bases are a match to TRBD1. This CDR3 is 18 amino acids long. In germline, CDR1 is GTSNPN, CDR2 SVGIG (reference sequence). Losses at the gene ends were 4 bases for V and 4 bases for J; bases not matched to a gene: 21.

The V gene is TRBV2, the J gene TRBJ1-2; no reliable D call. This CDR3 comprises 14 residues. Germline V gene data show CDR1 as SNHLY and CDR2 as FYNNEI. Trimming shortened V by 4 bases and J by 0 bases, and 9 bases separated the two germline ends. The CDR3 reads CASSGRETNYGYTF. In DNA form, the CDR3 reads TGTGCCAGCAGTGGTAGAGAGACTAACTATGGCTACACCTTC.